This TCR beta chain was sequenced during a study of blood T cells in healthy people across ages. Whole-study results and caveats: Investigators treated diversity estimates from one million T cells as underestimates. Nothing was known about donor CMV status, and this possibly confounded expanded clonotype changes. TCR beta diversity per million T cells fell roughly linearly with age.

Per-sample yields of isolated PBMCs were at least 6 million. With a J-beta primer mix and a sample-barcoded 5' primer, a second PCR ran roughly 7 to 11 cycles. TCRdb called the 5' RACE reads again in MiXCR, with one record for every CDR3 protein. Counted here are around 800,000 distinct CDR3 sequences, about 45% occurring once; the ten biggest clones make up 15% to 20%. Regarding this clonotype: Its antigen is unidentified.

This CDR3 is built from 14 residues. Germline loops: CDR1 MDHEN, CDR2 SYDVKM. This receptor was identified in a man older than 75 in good health. Sequenced material: blood. The chain carries TRBV28 and TRBJ2-7, with D possibly TRBD2 on 6 matching bases. The J call may be faulty, since TRBJ2-5 better matches the DNA end. In nucleotides, the CDR3 is TGTGCCAGCAGTCCGACTAGACCCCTAGAGACCCAGTACTTC. Its protein product is CASSPTRPLETQYF.